There are a few counts of the clone carrying this T cell receptor beta chain. This entry is derived from a study of cytomegalovirus exposure and HLA in healthy donors. Germline values: CDR1 MGHDK, CDR2 SYGVNS. With 2 bases clipped from V and 2 bases from J, the junction kept 6 bases outside the gene matches. The CDR3 length is 17 residues. PCR employed 60 Vbeta and 13 Jbeta primers. The data were produced by immunoSEQ multiplex PCR, yet TCRdb's version contains in-frame clones alone and is incomplete. The sample includes about 100,000 clones, around 76% seen only once; the top ten take approximately 2.4%.

The sample comprised PBMCs. This TCR derives from a man aged 18-30 years in good health and CMV-seronegative. This chain links TRBV25-1 with TRBJ2-3, with 11 positions matching TRBD2. In DNA form, the CDR3 reads TGTGCCAGCAGTGAACCAGTAGCGGGGGGGCTCACAGATACGCAGTATTTT. Encoded protein: CASSEPVAGGLTDTQYF.